This is a list of T cell receptor beta chains from one sample in a study of blood T cell repertoires in COVID-19. The assay was immunoSEQ multiplex PCR, and TCRdb's table has in-frame clones only and misses some. The table lists approximately 260,000 clones, about 90% of them singletons. Sample: peripheral blood. Source of these receptors: a man between 60 and 75 years old who had recovered from COVID-19. Both conserved end residues are part of each CDR3. D genes are given only for firm matches.

d_gene,v_gene,j_gene,CDR3aa
TRBD1,TRBV24-1,TRBJ2-5,CATSELRDRGEETQYF
TRBD1,TRBV30,TRBJ1-1,CAWRGQGWTEAFF
-,TRBV6-1,TRBJ2-7,CASSEFSGHNEQYF
-,TRBV19,TRBJ2-3,CASSMGRLQRGSDKDTQYF
-,TRBV10-1,TRBJ2-3,CASKQSLSDTQYF
-,TRBV18,TRBJ2-1,CASSRTIENEQFF
-,TRBV11-2,TRBJ1-6,CASNDNRAGGSNSPLHF
-,TRBV11-2,TRBJ2-2,CASSLLSVQGNTGELFF
-,TRBV24-1,TRBJ1-2,CATSDPSTGNYGYTF
TRBD1,TRBV2,TRBJ2-7,CASTRDSHEQYF
-,TRBV6-6,TRBJ1-1,CASSYVWDMNTEAFF
-,TRBV19,TRBJ1-5,CASRIDTSNQPQHF
-,TRBV2,TRBJ2-2,CASSGQSTGELFF
TRBD1,TRBV5-1,TRBJ2-3,CASSETGGFHTDTQYF
-,TRBV6-5,TRBJ2-3,CASSPGHTSTDTQYF
-,TRBV9,TRBJ1-1,CASSLTGLTEAFF
-,TRBV2,TRBJ1-1,CASSEGRYTEAFF
-,TRBV10-3,TRBJ2-5,CAIKDRQETQYF
-,TRBV3-1/TRBV3-2,TRBJ1-4,CASSQEFKRSTTNEKLFF
-,TRBV5-6,TRBJ2-1,CASSLDFGREQFF
TRBD1,TRBV7-2,TRBJ1-1,CASSYDRASSEAFF
-,TRBV18,TRBJ2-3,CASSPEGNRARPTDTQYF
-,TRBV6-5,TRBJ2-3,CASSYLGAQKDTQYF
-,TRBV18,TRBJ1-1,CASSPPRTANTEAFF
-,TRBV5-1,TRBJ2-7,CASSGGGEHEQYF
TRBD2,TRBV7-9,TRBJ2-5,CASRPQTSAQETQYF
TRBD2,TRBV29-1,TRBJ2-1,CSGRLAGTPDEQFF
-,TRBV28,TRBJ2-4,CASSPPRGAKNIQYF
-,TRBV6-5,TRBJ2-1,CASSYGEDEQFF
-,TRBV5-4,TRBJ1-2,CASSPHGTASYGYTF
-,TRBV29-1,TRBJ2-1,CSVETGVDNEQFF
TRBD2,TRBV5-1,TRBJ2-7,CASSLAGGLFYEQYF
TRBD1,TRBV4-2,TRBJ1-2,CASSQDEGTVDGYTF
-,TRBV27,TRBJ1-6,CASNLGGVFGGGSPLHF
-,TRBV9,TRBJ1-1,CASSPLGTLNTEAFF
-,TRBV5-1,TRBJ1-3,CASSTGHGAGGNTIYF
-,TRBV11-2,TRBJ2-7,CASSVDSYYEQYF
TRBD1,TRBV11-2,TRBJ2-5,CASSLDLLTGGEETQYF
-,TRBV24-1,TRBJ1-2,CATSDPGRFYGYTF
-,TRBV25-1,TRBJ1-6,CASGGLSSYNSPLHF